This is a list of T cell receptor beta chains from one sample in a study of response to subunit inactivated influenza vaccine. TCRdb re-called the RT-PCR reads with MiXCR, one entry per CDR3 protein. The profile shows under 550,000 distinct CDR3 sequences, around 8% of them singletons. The specimen comprised PBMCs from blood, sampled 23 months after vaccination. The receptor set was obtained from a man aged 45-69 years who received an inactivated influenza vaccine. CDR3s include the opening cysteine and the closing phenylalanine or tryptophan. Fields, in order: J gene, V gene, D gene, clone size, CDR3 DNA, CDR3 protein. D genes are given only for firm matches. For some rows the clone size is stated as once, few or many, or as a class when expanded; others skip it.

j_call: TRBJ2-2; v_call: TRBV20-1; d_call: -; clone_size: many; cdr3_nt: TGCAGTGCTTTGGGCCGAGCGAACACCGGGGAGCTGTTTTTT; cdr3_aa: CSALGRANTGELFF
j_call: TRBJ2-1; v_call: TRBV5-1; d_call: -; clone_size: -; cdr3_nt: TGCGCCAGCAGCTTGGAAAGGGCCGACAATGAGCAGTTCTTC; cdr3_aa: CASSLERADNEQFF
j_call: TRBJ2-5; v_call: TRBV20-1; d_call: -; clone_size: many; cdr3_nt: TGCAGTGCTAGAGACTGGCGCTTACAAGAGACCCAGTACTTC; cdr3_aa: CSARDWRLQETQYF
j_call: TRBJ2-2; v_call: TRBV5-1; d_call: TRBD2; clone_size: many; cdr3_nt: TGCGCCAGCAGCTTGGTTAGCGGGAGTGGCAGCGGGGAGCTGTTTTTT; cdr3_aa: CASSLVSGSGSGELFF
j_call: TRBJ1-2; v_call: TRBV9; d_call: TRBD1; clone_size: many; cdr3_nt: TGTGCCAGCAGCGCGGGACAGGGAAACTATGGCTACACCTTC; cdr3_aa: CASSAGQGNYGYTF
j_call: TRBJ2-1; v_call: TRBV18; d_call: TRBD2; clone_size: -; cdr3_nt: TGTGCCAGCTCAACGGGGGGACTGACTAACAATGAGCAGTTCTTC; cdr3_aa: CASSTGGLTNNEQFF
j_call: TRBJ1-6; v_call: TRBV12-1; d_call: -; clone_size: few; cdr3_nt: TGTGCCAGCAGCGTAACAGGGGACCCGAGCTCCTATAATTCACCCCTCCACTTT; cdr3_aa: CASSVTGDPSSYNSPLHF
j_call: TRBJ2-3; v_call: TRBV20-1; d_call: TRBD1; clone_size: few; cdr3_nt: TGCAGTGCGAAACAGGGGGCCGATACGCAGTATTTT; cdr3_aa: CSAKQGADTQYF
j_call: TRBJ2-7; v_call: TRBV2; d_call: -; clone_size: -; cdr3_nt: TGTGCCAGCAAATCAGGGGGGACCCACGAGCAGTACTTC; cdr3_aa: CASKSGGTHEQYF
j_call: TRBJ2-5; v_call: TRBV10-3; d_call: -; clone_size: few; cdr3_nt: TGTGCCATCAGTGAGTCGATTGGACTACAAGAGACCCAGTACTTC; cdr3_aa: CAISESIGLQETQYF
j_call: TRBJ2-7; v_call: TRBV6-2/TRBV6-3; d_call: -; clone_size: few; cdr3_nt: TGTGCCAGCAGGGGACGGGAGAGCTCCTACGAGCAGTACTTC; cdr3_aa: CASRGRESSYEQYF